Shown below are 11 T cell receptor beta chains from a single sample sequenced in a study of shared clonotypes between healthy human individuals. Sequencing used immunoSEQ multiplex PCR; TCRdb keeps in-frame clones, though not all of them. This table has a few million clones, about 94% appearing once. Sequencing was performed on naive CD4+ T cells sorted from blood. Regarding subset: CD45RA+ positively selected. The origin of the receptors is a young man in good health.

As regards this clone: Other DNA sequences in the same sample also yield this CDR3. The genes are TRBV6-1 and TRBJ1-4; TRBD1 matches 10 bases. Germline-derived CDR1 and CDR2 are MNHNS and SASEGT. The CDR3 consists of 16 residues. Losses at the gene ends were 4 bases for V and 4 bases for J; bases not matched to a gene: 6. The CDR3 sequence: CASSGQGAPFNEKLFF. The CDR3 nucleotides read TGTGCCAGCAGTGGACAGGGGGCCCCCTTTAATGAAAAACTGTTTTTT.

V is TRBV7-2 and J is TRBJ1-5; no clear D gene. The CDR3 consists of 13 residues. Between the trimmed V and J ends, which lost 2 bases and 5 bases, there was a span of 7 bases. CDR1 is SGHTA and CDR2 is FQGNSA in the germline V gene. DNA of the CDR3: TGTGCCAGCAGCTTACAGGCGGATCAGCCCCAGCATTTT. The encoded protein is CASSLQADQPQHF.

The V and J genes are TRBV7-9 and TRBJ1-1; a possible D gene is TRBD1 (5 bases). CDR1 is SEHNR, CDR2 FQNEAQ, per germline (reference sequence). This CDR3 spans 14 amino acids. V was shortened by 6 bases and J by 4 bases, with 15 bases between the two germline ends. The CDR3, as DNA: TGTGCCAGCAGGACTACAGGAGGTGGCACTGAAGCTTTCTTT. Its protein is CASRTTGGGTEAFF.

The chain recombines TRBV9 with TRBJ1-2; D is possibly TRBD1 (5 bases). The CDR3 extends over 15 amino acids. Looked up from germline, CDR1 is SGDLS and CDR2 is YYNGEE. With 4 bases removed from V and 4 bases from J, the gap between germline ends came to 17 bases. The CDR3 loop reads CASSLQGDGLYGYTF. CDR3 sequence (DNA): TGTGCCAGCAGCCTCCAAGGGGACGGCCTCTATGGCTACACCTTC.

The gene calls are TRBV10-3 and TRBJ2-2, with D hard to call. Deletions cut 7 bases from V and 0 bases from J, with 9 bases between. The CDR3 consists of 14 residues. Per the germline V gene, CDR1 is ENHRY and CDR2 is SYGVKD. The CDR3 region has the DNA TGTGCCATCACCCCGACCGCGAACACCGGGGAGCTGTTTTTT. Translated: CAITPTANTGELFF.

Note on this clone: A read error may account for a junction end that differs from germline. The chain couples TRBV6-1 to TRBJ2-7; D is unresolved. CDR3 length: 11 amino acids. Germline CDR1 MNHNS, CDR2 SASEGT. Here the CDR3 DNA reads TGTGCCAGCAGTGTCGGCGGCCTTTTCCTTTTC. Its protein product is CASSVGGLFLF.

V is TRBV9 and J is TRBJ2-5, with a weak D call TRBD2 (5 bases). Germline V gives CDR1 SGDLS, CDR2 YYNGEE. Trimming took 0 bases from V and 5 from J, leaving 11 bases between them. This CDR3 has 14 residues. CDR3 amino acids: CASSVGGEGETQYF. CDR3 in DNA: TGTGCCAGCAGCGTAGGGGGAGAGGGTGAGACCCAGTACTTC.

This chain joins TRBV7-8 and TRBJ2-7; TRBD1 is a possible D gene (5 bases). Germline V CDR1 and CDR2: SGHVS, FQNEAQ. The CDR3 runs to 15 residues. Trimming shortened V by 8 bases and J by 5 bases, and 22 bases separated the two germline ends. The CDR3 sequence: CASSRATQGSNEQYF. CDR3 coding DNA: TGTGCCAGCTCACGAGCTACTCAGGGTAGTAACGAGCAGTACTTC.

J is TRBJ2-5 and V is TRBV6-5; TRBD2 matches at 8 bases. V shed 11 bases, J shed 9 bases, and the junction held 11 bases outside the gene matches. Per the germline V gene, CDR1 is MNHEY and CDR2 is SVGAGI. This CDR3 is built from 12 residues. The CDR3 protein is CASGGGLTAQYF. The CDR3 region has the DNA TGTGCCTCGGGGGGGGGCCTCACGGCCCAGTACTTC.

The rearrangement links TRBV5-1 to TRBJ2-1, with 7 positions matching TRBD1. This CDR3 is 16 amino acids long. Looked up from germline, CDR1 is SGHRS and CDR2 is YFSETQ. Trimming removed 0 bases from V and 0 bases from J; junction bases left unmatched: 3. Written as DNA, the CDR3 is TGCGCCAGCAGCTTGGACCCAGGGGGCTCCTACAATGAGCAGTTCTTC. Translated, it gives CASSLDPGGSYNEQFF. The full variable domain, completed using reference TRBV5-1 and TRBJ2-1, is KAGVTQTPRYLIKTRGQQVTLSCSPISGHRSVSWYQQTPGQGLQFLFEYFSETQRNKGNFPGRFSGRQFSNSRSEMNVSTLELGDSALYLCASSLDPGGSYNEQFFGPGTRLTVL.

This clone was picked up one time. This chain uses TRBV6-6 with TRBJ2-2; 8 positions agree with TRBD2. The CDR3 runs to 13 residues. V shed 6 bases, J shed 6 bases, and the junction held 3 bases outside the gene matches. CDR1 is MNHNY, CDR2 SVGAGI, per germline (reference sequence). For the CDR3, the DNA is TGTGCCAGCAGGCGGGGGGCAGCCGGGGAGCTGTTTTTT. The encoded protein is CASRRGAAGELFF.